This T cell receptor beta chain derives from a study of T cells in Graves' hyperthyroidism and ophthalmopathy. Turning to the study itself: Before treatment of any kind, peripheral blood was taken at initial diagnosis.

V gave up 2 bases and J gave up 2 bases; unmatched junction bases: 6. This CDR3 is 15 amino acids long. The germline V gene encodes CDR1 SEHNR and CDR2 FQNEAQ (reference sequence). Disease duration under 2 months; hyperthyroidism patients were aged 18 to 65. TCR beta CDR3 regions were amplified from RNA transcripts. The TCR CDR3 was amplified in a first-round RT-PCR using the HTBI primer set. MiXCR was run by TCRdb on the multiplex PCR reads, yielding one entry per CDR3 protein. The table records about 380,000 distinct CDR3 sequences, approximately 12% of them present only once. This chain uses TRBV7-9 with TRBJ2-7, with 7 bases identical to TRBD1. This TCR was recovered from a man aged 30 to 45 with Graves' hyperthyroidism that later progressed to Graves' ophthalmopathy. Sequencing was done on a sample of blood. This chain's CDR3 is CASSLPTGPTYEQYF. The CDR3 DNA reads TGTGCCAGCAGCTTACCGACAGGGCCGACCTACGAGCAGTACTTC.